What follows are 17 T cell receptor beta chains derived from one specimen sequenced in a study of glioma-infiltrating T cells. TCR alpha and beta CDR3 regions were amplified from RNA using iRepertoire nested multiplex PCR. TCRdb ran MiXCR on the multiplex PCR reads and lists one entry per CDR3 protein. Of a few hundred thousand distinct CDR3 sequences in the sample, around 45% were seen once. The sequencing sample was made of glioma tissue, nonneoplastic brain tissue, or PBMCs (not recorded which). The source of these receptors is a human donor with low-grade glioma or glioblastoma, undergoing nonglioma brain surgery, or in good health (not recorded which).

Comments on this clonotype: The junction shows a germline mismatch at one end, possibly a read error. J is TRBJ2-1 and V is TRBV27; a possible D gene is TRBD2 (5 bases). CDR1 and CDR2 (germline): MNHEY, SMNVEV (reference sequence). This CDR3 is built from 13 residues. This CDR3 is CASMSTLANEQLF. The CDR3 nucleotides are TGTGCCAGCATGTCCACGCTAGCTAATGAGCAGCTCTTC.

This sequence joins TRBV6-2 or TRBV6-3 and TRBJ1-4; the D is unclear. V was clipped by 2 bases and J by 4 bases, with 11 bases between them. The germline V gene has CDR1 MNHEY and CDR2 SVGEGT. This CDR3 is built from 15 residues. CDR3: CASSYREGSNEKLFF. CDR3 DNA sequence: TGTGCCAGCAGTTACCGGGAGGGCAGTAATGAAAAACTGTTTTTT.

The J gene is TRBJ2-3, the V gene TRBV5-1; 10 bases line up with TRBD2. The CDR3 loop spans 15 amino acids. The junction had 7 bases not matched to a gene; V was cut back by 5 bases and J by 4 bases. The germline gives CDR1 SGHRS, CDR2 YFSETQ. CDR3 DNA sequence: TGCGCCAGCAGGACGGGACTAGCGCACTCAGATACGCAGTATTTT. This encodes CASRTGLAHSDTQYF.

V and J are TRBV3-1 and TRBJ2-5; 9 bases line up with TRBD2. The CDR3 sequence is 16 residues long. Germline V lookup: CDR1 LGHDT, CDR2 YNNKEL (reference sequence). The V segment lost 1 base and the J segment 5 bases; nucleotides outside the gene matches: 8. The CDR3: CASSQGVSGSYETQYF. The CDR3 nucleotides read TGTGCCAGCAGCCAAGGGGTTAGCGGGAGTTACGAGACCCAGTACTTC.

J is TRBJ2-2 and V is TRBV2, with 7 bases lining up with TRBD2. This CDR3 spans 15 amino acids. CDR1 SNHLY and CDR2 FYNNEI come from the germline V gene. V trimming: 5 bases; J trimming: 5 bases; junction bases outside the gene matches: 8. CDR3 sequence: CASSPGEGRTGELFF. The CDR3 region has the DNA TGTGCCAGCAGTCCCGGGGAGGGACGAACCGGGGAGCTGTTTTTT. Combining the CDR3 with reference TRBV2 and TRBJ2-2 gives the whole variable domain EPEVTQTPSHQVTQMGQEVILRCVPISNHLYFYWYRQILGQKVEFLVSFYNNEISEKSEIFDDQFSVERPDGSNFTLKIRSTKLEDSAMYFCASSPGEGRTGELFFGEGSRLTVL.

Points on this clonotype: A much larger clone is a single base away; this may be a read error. This rearrangement joins TRBV6-2 or TRBV6-3 to TRBJ2-3; D may be TRBD2 (5 bases). Trimming took off 5 bases at V and 7 bases at J, with 16 bases between the two ends. Germline V gives CDR1 MNHEY, CDR2 SVGEGT. CDR3 length: 14 residues. In DNA form, the CDR3 reads TGTGCCAGCAGTCTCCGGGGTAGCCTAAATACGCAGTATTTT. It yields the protein CASSLRGSLNTQYF.

CDR3: CASSFLAGGPYEQYF. The CDR3 DNA reads TGTGCCAGCAGTTTTCTAGCGGGAGGGCCCTACGAGCAGTACTTC. The V gene is TRBV12-3 or TRBV12-4, the J gene TRBJ2-7; 12 bases map to TRBD2. The CDR3 extends over 15 amino acids. J gave up 2 bases and V 3 bases, and 2 bases lay outside the gene matches.

At least ten counts were recorded for this clonotype. The chain employs TRBV6-2 or TRBV6-3 and TRBJ2-7; a weak D match, TRBD1 (6 bases). CDR3 length: 11 residues. CDR1 is MNHEY and CDR2 is SVGEGT in the germline V gene. The germline V and J ends were trimmed by 10 bases and 4 bases, with 11 bases remaining between them. In nucleotides, the CDR3 is TGTGCCACCGGACAGCTATACGAGCAGTACTTC. It specifies CATGQLYEQYF.

There are a few counts of this clonotype. V usage is TRBV29-1 and J usage is TRBJ2-1; D gene unclear. V dropped 7 bases and J dropped 6 bases, with 16 bases sitting between them. From germline, CDR1 is SQVTM and CDR2 ANQGSEA. The CDR3 is 13 residues long. The CDR3: CSAPVPVGNEQFF. CDR3 nucleotide sequence: TGCAGCGCCCCTGTTCCGGTCGGCAATGAGCAGTTCTTC.

V usage is TRBV7-9 and J usage is TRBJ2-3; 8 bases align to TRBD2. Germline V CDR1 and CDR2: SEHNR, FQNEAQ (reference sequence). The CDR3 has 16 amino acids. Trimming removed 5 bases from V and 2 bases from J; junction bases left unmatched: 9. CDR3 DNA sequence: TGTGCCAGCAGCCCCGAGTTAGCGGGAAACACAGATACGCAGTATTTT. Residues: CASSPELAGNTDTQYF.

The V and J genes are TRBV7-2 and TRBJ2-1; tentatively, D is TRBD1 or TRBD2 (5 bases each). Germline assignment: CDR1 SGHTA and CDR2 FQGNSA. This CDR3 spans 16 amino acids. Trimming stripped 2 bases from V and 0 bases from J, with 11 bases between. CDR3 loop: CASSLRGVSSYNEQFF. CDR3 bases: TGTGCCAGCAGCTTAAGGGGAGTGAGCTCCTACAATGAGCAGTTCTTC. Looking up the rest from reference TRBV7-2 and TRBJ2-1 gives the full variable domain: GAGVSQSPSNKVTEKGKDVELRCDPISGHTALYWYRQSLGQGLEFLIYFQGNSAPDKSGLPSDRFSAERTGGSVSTLTIQRTQQEDSAVYLCASSLRGVSSYNEQFFGPGTRLTVL.

V gene TRBV6-1 combines with J gene TRBJ2-7; 8 bases match TRBD2. This CDR3 spans 14 amino acids. CDR1 is MNHNS and CDR2 is SASEGT in the germline V gene. V gave up 7 bases and J gave up 3 bases; unmatched junction bases: 8. The CDR3 nucleotides are TGTGCCAGCACCCCAGCGGGGGCAATCTACGAGCAGTACTTC. It codes for CASTPAGAIYEQYF.

The rearrangement links TRBV7-2 to TRBJ2-3, with 9 bases that match TRBD2. With 6 bases clipped from V and 4 bases from J, the junction kept 11 bases outside the gene matches. The CDR3 is 16 amino acids. Germline CDR1 is SGHTA and CDR2 is FQGNSA. CDR3 sequence reads: CASRPVRLAGSDTQYF. CDR3 nucleotides: TGTGCCAGCAGACCCGTCCGGCTAGCGGGATCAGATACGCAGTATTTT.

This chain uses TRBV7-6 with TRBJ2-7; D is undetermined. This CDR3 region has 16 residues. V lost 6 bases to trimming and J lost 6 bases, with 24 bases between them. In germline, CDR1 is SGHVS, CDR2 FNYEAQ. Written as DNA, the CDR3 is TGTGCCAGCAGTCTACCCCAGGAGAAGGGCTCCATCGAGCAGTACTTC. Residues: CASSLPQEKGSIEQYF.

A word on this clonotype: The junction departs from germline at one end; a sequencing error may be responsible. The chain joins TRBV20-1 to TRBJ2-1; D is possibly TRBD2 (7 bases). The CDR3 covers 15 residues. The germline CDR1 and CDR2 sequences are DFQATT and SNEGSKA (reference sequence). CDR3 nucleotides: TGCAGTGGTAGAGTGGGGGCCGGGAGGCCCAATGAGCAGTTCTTC. Protein product: CSGRVGAGRPNEQFF.

A remark on this clonotype: This may stem from a read error, because a much larger clone lies one nucleotide away. V is TRBV28 and J is TRBJ2-3; no clear D. The CDR3 loop spans 12 amino acids. The V gene's germline CDR1 is MDHEN and CDR2 SYDVKM. V shed 6 bases and J shed 8 bases, with 12 bases lying between them. The DNA of the CDR3 is TGTGCCAGCAGGCACCCACATGGTACGCAGTATTTT. Its translation is CASRHPHGTQYF.

V usage is TRBV24-1 and J usage is TRBJ2-7; D is unresolved. The CDR3 is made up of 14 amino acids. Trimming shortened V by 5 bases and J by 6 bases, and 16 bases separated the two germline ends. Germline V lookup: CDR1 KGHDR, CDR2 SFDVKD. Here the CDR3 DNA reads TGTGCCACCAGTGGAGGATCTACCTACGCCGAGCAGTACTTC. Translation: CATSGGSTYAEQYF.